The T cell receptor beta chain under discussion was sequenced for a study of regulatory T cells in long-lasting Graves disease. The study's findings and limits: Having only a small sample size may have limited accuracy. Persistent patients had more shared public clonotypes (around 2,800) than new patients (about 900).

Time point specified: newly diagnosed GD, antithyroid drugs for less than 3 months. The TCR library was made from RNA that had been extracted from PBMCs in TRIzol. The TCR beta library used iRepertoire HTBI primers with Arm-PCR amplification of CDR3. TCRdb independently ran MiXCR on the multiplex PCR reads; one entry per CDR3 protein. Of about 500,000 distinct CDR3 sequences listed, more than 10% are singletons. Germline V lookup: CDR1 SGHRS, CDR2 YFSETQ. V lost 0 bases to trimming and J lost 5 bases; unmatched junction nucleotides: 9. This CDR3 region has 16 residues. This clonotype was seen many times. What it recognizes is unknown. The same data also went into a second study, on T cells in Graves' hyperthyroidism and ophthalmopathy.

Source: peripheral blood mononuclear cells (PBMCs), taken at new diagnosis, from a patient treated with antithyroid drugs. The rearrangement links TRBV5-1 to TRBJ2-3; 7 bases are shared with TRBD2. The receptor's source is a woman in her 30s with Graves disease. The CDR3 sequence: CASSLAGGSSGDTQYF. The CDR3 bases are TGCGCCAGCAGCTTGGCCGGCGGGAGCTCCGGAGATACGCAGTATTTT.